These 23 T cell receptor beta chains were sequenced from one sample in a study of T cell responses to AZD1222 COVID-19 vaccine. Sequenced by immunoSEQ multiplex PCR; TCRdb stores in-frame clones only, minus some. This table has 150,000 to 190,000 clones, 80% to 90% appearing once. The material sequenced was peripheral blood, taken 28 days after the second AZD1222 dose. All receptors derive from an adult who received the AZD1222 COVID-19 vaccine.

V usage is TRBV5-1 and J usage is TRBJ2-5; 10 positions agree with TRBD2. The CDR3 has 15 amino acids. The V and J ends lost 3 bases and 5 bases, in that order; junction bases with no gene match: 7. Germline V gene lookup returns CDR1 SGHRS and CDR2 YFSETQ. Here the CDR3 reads CASSSAGAGGETQYF. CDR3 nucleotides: TGCGCCAGCAGCTCCGCCGGAGCGGGAGGGGAGACCCAGTACTTC.

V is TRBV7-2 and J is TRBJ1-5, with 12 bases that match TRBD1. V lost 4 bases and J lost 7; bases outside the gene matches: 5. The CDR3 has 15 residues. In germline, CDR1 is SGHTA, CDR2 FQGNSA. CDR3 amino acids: CASSSGTGGTQPQHF. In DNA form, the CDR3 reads TGTGCCAGCAGCTCCGGGACAGGGGGCACACAGCCCCAGCATTTT.

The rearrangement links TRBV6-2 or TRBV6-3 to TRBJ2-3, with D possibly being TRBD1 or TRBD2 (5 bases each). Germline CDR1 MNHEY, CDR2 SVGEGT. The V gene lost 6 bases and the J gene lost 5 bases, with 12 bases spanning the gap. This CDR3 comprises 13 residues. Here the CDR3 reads CASSRGWLDTQYF. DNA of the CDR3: TGTGCCAGCAGCCGGGGCTGGCTAGATACGCAGTATTTT.

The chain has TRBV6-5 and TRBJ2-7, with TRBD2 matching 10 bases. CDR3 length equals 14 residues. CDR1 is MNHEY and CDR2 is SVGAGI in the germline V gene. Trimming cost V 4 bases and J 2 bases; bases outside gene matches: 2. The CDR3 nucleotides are TGTGCCAGCAGTTCCGGACTAGCGGCCTACGAGCAGTACTTC. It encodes CASSSGLAAYEQYF.

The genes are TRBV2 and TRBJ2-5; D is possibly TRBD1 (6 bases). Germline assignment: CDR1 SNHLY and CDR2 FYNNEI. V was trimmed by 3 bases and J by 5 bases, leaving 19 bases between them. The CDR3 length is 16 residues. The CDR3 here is CASSDRDTTHRETQYF. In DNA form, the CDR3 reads TGTGCCAGCAGTGACCGGGACACAACCCACCGGGAGACCCAGTACTTC.

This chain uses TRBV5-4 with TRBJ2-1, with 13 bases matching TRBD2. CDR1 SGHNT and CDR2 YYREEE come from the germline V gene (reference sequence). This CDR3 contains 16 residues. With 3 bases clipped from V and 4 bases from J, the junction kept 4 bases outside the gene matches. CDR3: CASSSWTSGSYNEQFF. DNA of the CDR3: TGTGCCAGCAGCTCCTGGACTAGCGGGAGTTACAATGAGCAGTTCTTC.

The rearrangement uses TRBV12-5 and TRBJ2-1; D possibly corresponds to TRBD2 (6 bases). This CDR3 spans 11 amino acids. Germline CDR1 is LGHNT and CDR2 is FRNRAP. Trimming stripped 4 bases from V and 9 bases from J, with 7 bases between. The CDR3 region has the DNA TGTGCTAGTGGTTCAGCGGGTGAGCAGTTCTTC. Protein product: CASGSAGEQFF.

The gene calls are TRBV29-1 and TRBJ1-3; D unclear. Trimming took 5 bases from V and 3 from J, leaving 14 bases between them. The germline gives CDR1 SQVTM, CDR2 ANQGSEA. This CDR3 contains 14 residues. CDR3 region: CSVSPLADGNTIYF. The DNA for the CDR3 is TGCAGCGTTAGCCCCTTGGCCGATGGAAACACCATATATTTT.

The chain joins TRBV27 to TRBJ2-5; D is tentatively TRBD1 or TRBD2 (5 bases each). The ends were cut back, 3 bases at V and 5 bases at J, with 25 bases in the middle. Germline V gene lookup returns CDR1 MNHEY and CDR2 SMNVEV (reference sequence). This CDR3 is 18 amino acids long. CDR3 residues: CASSFQPVLWGKGETQYF. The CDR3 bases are TGTGCCAGCAGTTTCCAACCCGTTTTGTGGGGGAAAGGGGAGACCCAGTACTTC.

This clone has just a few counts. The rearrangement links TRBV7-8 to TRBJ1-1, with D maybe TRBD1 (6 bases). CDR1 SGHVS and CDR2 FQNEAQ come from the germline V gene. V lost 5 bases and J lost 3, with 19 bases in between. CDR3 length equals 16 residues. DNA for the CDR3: TGTGCCAGCAGCCGTCCCGGGACATTTTTTGACACTGAAGCTTTCTTT. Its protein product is CASSRPGTFFDTEAFF.

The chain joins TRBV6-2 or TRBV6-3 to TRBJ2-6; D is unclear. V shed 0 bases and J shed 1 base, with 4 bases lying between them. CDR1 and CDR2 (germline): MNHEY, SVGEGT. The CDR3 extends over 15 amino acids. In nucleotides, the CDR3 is TGTGCCAGCAGTTACTCCCCTTCTGGGGCCAACGTCCTGACTTTC. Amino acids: CASSYSPSGANVLTF.

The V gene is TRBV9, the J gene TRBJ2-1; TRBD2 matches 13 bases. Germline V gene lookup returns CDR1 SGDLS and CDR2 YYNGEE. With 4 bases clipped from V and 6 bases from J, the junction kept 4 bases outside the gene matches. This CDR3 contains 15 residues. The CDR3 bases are TGTGCCAGCAGCACACGGACTAGCGGGAGCAATGAGCAGTTCTTC. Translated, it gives CASSTRTSGSNEQFF.

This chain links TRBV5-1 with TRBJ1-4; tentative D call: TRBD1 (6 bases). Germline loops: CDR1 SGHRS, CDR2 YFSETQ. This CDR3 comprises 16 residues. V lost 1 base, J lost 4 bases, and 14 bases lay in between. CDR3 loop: CASSLPTGKFNEKLFF. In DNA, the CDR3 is TGCGCCAGCAGCTTGCCAACAGGGAAATTTAATGAAAAACTGTTTTTT.

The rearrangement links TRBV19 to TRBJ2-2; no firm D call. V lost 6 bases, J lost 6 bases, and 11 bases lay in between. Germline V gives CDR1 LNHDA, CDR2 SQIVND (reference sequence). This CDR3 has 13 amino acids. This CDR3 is CASSPIRSGELFF. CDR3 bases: TGTGCCAGTAGCCCCATCCGGTCCGGGGAGCTGTTTTTT.

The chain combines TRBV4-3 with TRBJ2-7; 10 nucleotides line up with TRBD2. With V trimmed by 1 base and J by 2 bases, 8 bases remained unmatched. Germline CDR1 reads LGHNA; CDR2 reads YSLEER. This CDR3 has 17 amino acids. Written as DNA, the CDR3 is TGCGCCAGCAGCCAAGCGGCTAGCGGGAGTATAGCCTACGAGCAGTACTTC. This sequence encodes CASSQAASGSIAYEQYF.

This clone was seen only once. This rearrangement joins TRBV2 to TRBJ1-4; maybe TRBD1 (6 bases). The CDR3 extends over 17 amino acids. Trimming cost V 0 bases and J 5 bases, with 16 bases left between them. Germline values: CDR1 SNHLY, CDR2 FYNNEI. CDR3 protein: CASSEAPLWGTNEKLFF. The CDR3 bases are TGTGCCAGCAGTGAAGCCCCCCTCTGGGGGACAAATGAAAAACTGTTTTTT.

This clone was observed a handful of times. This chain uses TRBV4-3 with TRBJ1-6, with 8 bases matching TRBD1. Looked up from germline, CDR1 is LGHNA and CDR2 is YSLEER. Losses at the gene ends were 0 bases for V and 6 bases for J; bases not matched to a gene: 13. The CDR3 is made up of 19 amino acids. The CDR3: CASSQDLFPRTGPNSPLHF. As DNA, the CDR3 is TGCGCCAGCAGCCAAGATTTATTCCCCCGGACAGGGCCTAATTCACCCCTCCACTTT.

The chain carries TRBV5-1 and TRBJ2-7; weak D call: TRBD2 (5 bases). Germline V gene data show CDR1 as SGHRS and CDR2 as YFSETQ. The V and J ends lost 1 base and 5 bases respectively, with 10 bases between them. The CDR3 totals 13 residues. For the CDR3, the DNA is TGCGCCAGCAGCTTGAATTACGGGAACGAGCAGTACTTC. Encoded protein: CASSLNYGNEQYF.

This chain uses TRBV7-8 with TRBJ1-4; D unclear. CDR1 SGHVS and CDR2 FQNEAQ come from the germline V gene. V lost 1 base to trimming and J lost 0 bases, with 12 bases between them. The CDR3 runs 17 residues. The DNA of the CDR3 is TGTGCCAGCAGCTTAGAAAGGAGGCTGCCAACTAATGAAAAACTGTTTTTT. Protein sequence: CASSLERRLPTNEKLFF.

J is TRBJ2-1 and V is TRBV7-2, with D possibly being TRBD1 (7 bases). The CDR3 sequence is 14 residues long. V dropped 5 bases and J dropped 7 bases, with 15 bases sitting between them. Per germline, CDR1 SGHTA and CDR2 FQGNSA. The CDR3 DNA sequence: TGTGCCAGCAGCGCGACAGGGACTCCGAATGAGCAGTTCTTC. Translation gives CASSATGTPNEQFF.

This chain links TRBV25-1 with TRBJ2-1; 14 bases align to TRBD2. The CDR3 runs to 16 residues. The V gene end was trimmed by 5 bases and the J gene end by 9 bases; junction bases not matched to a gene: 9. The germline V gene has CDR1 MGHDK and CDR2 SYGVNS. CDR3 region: CASSSGLAGDLVEQFF. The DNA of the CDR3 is TGTGCCAGCAGTTCGGGACTAGCGGGAGATCTCGTTGAGCAGTTCTTC.

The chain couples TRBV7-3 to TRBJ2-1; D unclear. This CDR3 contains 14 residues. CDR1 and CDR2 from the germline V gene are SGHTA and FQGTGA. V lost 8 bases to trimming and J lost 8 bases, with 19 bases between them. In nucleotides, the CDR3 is TGTGCCAGCGCTCGACAAACCTCAGGCGATGAGCAGTTCTTC. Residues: CASARQTSGDEQFF.

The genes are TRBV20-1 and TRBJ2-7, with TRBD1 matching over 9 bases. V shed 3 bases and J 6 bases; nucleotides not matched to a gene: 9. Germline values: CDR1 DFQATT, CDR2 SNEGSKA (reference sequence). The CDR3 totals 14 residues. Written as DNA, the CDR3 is TGCAGTGCTAGTCCGGGACAGGGTGCCTCCGAGCAGTACTTC. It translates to CSASPGQGASEQYF.